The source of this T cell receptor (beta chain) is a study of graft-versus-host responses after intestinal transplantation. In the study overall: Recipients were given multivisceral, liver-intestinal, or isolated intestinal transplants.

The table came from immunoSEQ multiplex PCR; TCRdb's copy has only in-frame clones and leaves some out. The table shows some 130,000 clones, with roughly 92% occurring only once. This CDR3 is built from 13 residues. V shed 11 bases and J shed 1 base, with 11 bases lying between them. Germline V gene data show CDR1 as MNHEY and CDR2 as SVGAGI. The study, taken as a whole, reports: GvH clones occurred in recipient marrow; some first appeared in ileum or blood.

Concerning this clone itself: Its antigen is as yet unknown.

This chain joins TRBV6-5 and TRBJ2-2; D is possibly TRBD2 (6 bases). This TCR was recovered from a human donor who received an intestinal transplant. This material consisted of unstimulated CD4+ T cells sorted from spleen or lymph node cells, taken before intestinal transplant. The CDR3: CAGSSENTGELFF. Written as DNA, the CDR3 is TGTGCCGGTTCTAGCGAGAACACCGGGGAGCTGTTTTTT.